The 10 T cell receptor beta chains below all came from one sample that was sequenced in a study of cytomegalovirus exposure and HLA in healthy donors. Vbeta (60) and Jbeta (13) primers were used in the PCR. The protocol was immunoSEQ multiplex PCR, while the TCRdb copy is restricted to in-frame clones and leaves out a portion. Seen here are some 120,000 clones, just under 75% observed once, and the top ten hold more than 4.5%. Sequencing was performed on PBMCs. The receptors shown here come from a man between 60 and 70 years old in good health and CMV-seropositive.

This rearrangement joins TRBV10-3 to TRBJ1-1, with TRBD1 as a possible D gene (5 bases). Germline V gene sequence: CDR1 ENHRY, CDR2 SYGVKD. Trimming took 6 bases from V and 5 from J, leaving 16 bases between them. CDR3 length equals 14 residues. This chain's CDR3 is CAIRARQRETEAFF. The CDR3 DNA reads as TGTGCCATCAGGGCTCGACAGCGCGAGACTGAAGCTTTCTTT.

This rearrangement joins TRBV4-2 to TRBJ2-3; perhaps TRBD2 as D (6 bases). Between the trimmed V and J ends, which lost 0 bases and 1 base, there was a span of 11 bases. From germline, CDR1 is LGHNA and CDR2 YNFKEQ. The CDR3 length is 16 residues. CDR3 nucleotide sequence: TGTGCCAGCAGCCAAGAAGGGCGGGGAGGCACAGATACGCAGTATTTT. Residues: CASSQEGRGGTDTQYF.

This sequence joins TRBV15 and TRBJ2-5, with 8 bases identical to TRBD2. The ends lost 5 bases at V and 1 base at J; junction bases unmatched: 6. Germline V gene lookup returns CDR1 LNHNV and CDR2 YYDKDF (reference sequence). The CDR3 consists of 15 residues. The CDR3 is CATSARAGAQETQYF. The CDR3 DNA reads as TGTGCCACCAGCGCAAGAGCGGGGGCCCAAGAGACCCAGTACTTC.

The chain carries TRBV6-1 and TRBJ2-7; 7 nucleotides line up with TRBD2. This CDR3 is 14 amino acids long. J gave up 2 bases and V 5 bases, and 6 bases lay outside the gene matches. Germline assignment: CDR1 MNHNS and CDR2 SASEGT. The CDR3 region has the DNA TGTGCCAGCAGTAGGGAGGGAATGACCTACGAGCAGTACTTC. Protein sequence: CASSREGMTYEQYF.

The V and J genes are TRBV28 and TRBJ2-7; perhaps TRBD1 as D (6 bases). There are 12 residues in the CDR3. Germline V gives CDR1 MDHEN, CDR2 SYDVKM. V was clipped by 7 bases and J by 3 bases, with 10 bases between them. CDR3 sequence (DNA): TGTGCCAGCACCGGGGACATCTACGAGCAGTACTTC. Residues: CASTGDIYEQYF.

A few counts support this clone. The rearrangement links TRBV6-6 to TRBJ1-4; possibly TRBD1 for D (6 bases). The V end was cut by 0 bases, the J end by 5 bases, with 13 bases between. The CDR3 covers 16 residues. From germline, CDR1 is MNHNY and CDR2 SVGAGI (reference sequence). As DNA, the CDR3 is TGTGCCAGCAGTTACTCTGACCGGGACAAGAATGAAAAACTGTTTTTT. It is translated as CASSYSDRDKNEKLFF.

This clone has a handful of counts. This sequence joins TRBV7-6 and TRBJ2-7, with TRBD2 identical over 8 bases. In germline, CDR1 is SGHVS, CDR2 FNYEAQ. This CDR3 is built from 16 residues. Trimming took 6 bases from V and 7 from J; bases not matched to a gene: 17. The CDR3 DNA reads TGTGCCAGCAGTGCCAGTTACGGCGGGGGGACGTGGGAGCAGTACTTC. This gives the protein CASSASYGGGTWEQYF.

V and J are TRBV7-3 and TRBJ2-3; tentatively, D is TRBD2 (6 bases). V gave up 5 bases and J gave up 6 bases, with 12 bases separating them. In germline, CDR1 is SGHTA, CDR2 FQGTGA. The CDR3 has 13 amino acids. The CDR3 nucleotides are TGTGCCAGCAGCCTACGGGAGAAGGATACGCAGTATTTT. This translates into CASSLREKDTQYF.

This clone was seen just once. This chain links TRBV27 with TRBJ1-2; D unclear. This CDR3 has 13 amino acids. V was cut by 2 bases and J by 1 base, with 5 bases left in between. Germline V gene lookup returns CDR1 MNHEY and CDR2 SMNVEV (reference sequence). CDR3 in amino acids: CASSLRGNYGYTF. Written as DNA, the CDR3 is TGTGCCAGCAGTTTACGGGGTAACTATGGCTACACCTTC.

V gene TRBV29-1 combines with J gene TRBJ1-2; D not resolved. CDR1 and CDR2 from the germline V gene are SQVTM and ANQGSEA. The CDR3 totals 13 residues. Trimming removed 5 bases from V and 2 bases from J, with 12 bases in between. CDR3 protein: CSVSPPGNYGYTF. CDR3 sequence (DNA): TGCAGCGTTAGTCCGCCCGGGAACTATGGCTACACCTTC.